This TCR beta chain originates from a study of blood T cell repertoires in COVID-19. Across the study: Material from acute and convalescent COVID-19 was sourced from the United States, Italy and Spain. In each case, the material was cDNA or gDNA derived from T cells, B-cell-depleted T cells, or PBMCs.

Under the authors' procedure: Reference gene primer amplification gave estimated nucleated cell counts. Assay: immunoSEQ multiplex PCR; the TCRdb copy retains only in-frame clones and omits some. V, J and clone size reflect that table, while D and trimming were determined from the DNA. The sample gives about 26,000 clones, approximately 92% of which show up once; around 2.1% is in the top ten. This CDR3 comprises 15 residues. V lost 1 base to trimming and J lost 2 bases, with 11 bases between them. CDR1 SGHDT and CDR2 YYEEEE come from the germline V gene. The V and J genes are TRBV5-6 and TRBJ2-3; D is unresolved. The TCR comes from a human donor in a cohort sampled during active COVID-19. The sequencing sample was made of peripheral blood. CDR3 bases: TGTGCCAGCAGCTTGCGCGTCGGGTCCACAGATACGCAGTATTTT. Protein product: CASSLRVGSTDTQYF.